Listed below are T cell receptor beta chains from one sample, sequenced in a study of response to subunit inactivated influenza vaccine. TCRdb ran MiXCR on the RT-PCR reads and lists one entry per CDR3 protein. Here the sample spans roughly 700,000 distinct CDR3 sequences, roughly 14% being singletons. Source: PBMCs from blood, taken 14 to 15 days before vaccination. The receptor set was obtained from a man aged 50-60 years who received an inactivated influenza vaccine. The CDR3 runs from the conserved cysteine through the conserved F or W. The D gene is left open where the match is weak. Size tells how often a clone was seen (once, few, many) or the class of an expanded clone, and some rows leave it out.

d_call	clone_size	v_call	j_call	cdr3_nt	cdr3_aa
NA	NA	TRBV6-2/TRBV6-3	TRBJ2-3	TGTGCCAGCAGTCAAGAAGGGACCACAGATACGCAGTATTTT	CASSQEGTTDTQYF
NA	few	TRBV5-1	TRBJ2-7	TGCGCCAGCAGCTTGGCGCCAGGGTCCTACGAGCAGTACTTC	CASSLAPGSYEQYF
NA	many	TRBV29-1	TRBJ2-7	TGCAGCGTCGTTTTTAGGTACTCCTACGAGCAGTACTTC	CSVVFRYSYEQYF
TRBD1	NA	TRBV5-1	TRBJ2-2	TGCGCCAGCAGCTTGGCGGTGGACAGGGGAAACGGGGAGCTGTTTTTT	CASSLAVDRGNGELFF
NA	NA	TRBV5-1	TRBJ1-1	TGCGCCAGCAGCTTGCAGGGTAATAGGGACACTGAAGCTTTCTTT	CASSLQGNRDTEAFF
TRBD1	NA	TRBV15	TRBJ2-2	TGTGCCACCAGCCCCCGGACAGGGCCCTACACCGGGGAGCTGTTTTTT	CATSPRTGPYTGELFF
TRBD2	many	TRBV7-6	TRBJ2-2	TGTGCCAGCAGCTTAGGCGGGAGGACGAACACCGGGGAGCTGTTTTTT	CASSLGGRTNTGELFF
NA	many	TRBV12-3/TRBV12-4	TRBJ2-3	TGTGCCAGCAGTTTAGACTCGCGGCACACAGATACGCAGTATTTT	CASSLDSRHTDTQYF
TRBD2	few	TRBV4-2	TRBJ2-1	TGTGCCAGCAGCCAAGACCCGGGACTAGCGGGACATGAGCAGTTCTTC	CASSQDPGLAGHEQFF
NA	NA	TRBV12-3/TRBV12-4	TRBJ1-6	TGTGCCAGCACCCCTGCAGGCCATAATTCACCCCTCCACTTT	CASTPAGHNSPLHF
TRBD1	NA	TRBV14	TRBJ2-5	TGTGCCAGCAACCCGACAGGGCGATCGGAGACCCAGTACTTC	CASNPTGRSETQYF
TRBD1	few	TRBV28	TRBJ2-1	TGTGCCAGCAGGTCATATCCGGGACAGGGCCACAATGAGCAGTTCTTC	CASRSYPGQGHNEQFF
TRBD2	NA	TRBV19	TRBJ2-7	TGTGCCAGTAGCGGGACTAGCGGGTACGAGCAGTACTTC	CASSGTSGYEQYF
NA	few	TRBV20-1	TRBJ2-1	TGCAGTGCTAGAGTGCTAGTCGGCAATGAGCAGTTCTTC	CSARVLVGNEQFF
TRBD2	NA	TRBV10-3	TRBJ2-7	TGTGCCATCAGTCCGGGGACTAGCGGCTCCTACGAGCAGTACTTC	CAISPGTSGSYEQYF
TRBD2	NA	TRBV7-2	TRBJ2-7	TGTGCCAGCAGCTTAGGCGGGACTAATCCTTCCTACGAGCAGTACTTC	CASSLGGTNPSYEQYF
NA	few	TRBV7-6	TRBJ2-3	TGTGCCAGCAGCTTAGGGGTTACGGGCACAGATACGCAGTATTTT	CASSLGVTGTDTQYF
NA	NA	TRBV7-2	TRBJ1-2	TGTGCCAGCAGCTTACGGGGTGCGGGCTCCCTCTATGGCTACACCTTC	CASSLRGAGSLYGYTF
NA	many	TRBV4-2	TRBJ2-7	TGTGCCAGCAGCCAAGAAAACTACGGGTCCTACGAGCAGTACTTC	CASSQENYGSYEQYF
NA	few	TRBV2	TRBJ2-7	TGTGCCAGCAGTGAAATCTCGAGGAGCTCCTACGAGCAGTACTTC	CASSEISRSSYEQYF
NA	NA	TRBV20-1	TRBJ2-5	TGCAGTGCTAGGGGGCCCCGACTACGACCAAAAGAGACCCAGTACTTC	CSARGPRLRPKETQYF
NA	once	TRBV5-1	TRBJ2-1	TGCGCCAGCAGCTCCACAGGAGTAGTAGGGAGTAATGAGCAGTCCTTC	CASSSTGVVGSNEQSF
NA	once	TRBV12-3/TRBV12-4	TRBJ2-7	TGTGCCAGCAGATTTGGGGACTTATACGAGCAGTACTTC	CASRFGDLYEQYF
NA	many	TRBV3-1	TRBJ2-1	TGTGCCAGCAGCTTTACTAGGTTCTACAATGAGCAGTTCTTC	CASSFTRFYNEQFF
TRBD1	few	TRBV15	TRBJ2-2	TGTGCCACCAGCGACCGGGACAGGACCGGGGAGCTGTTTTTT	CATSDRDRTGELFF
NA	NA	TRBV5-4	TRBJ2-1	TGTGCCAGCAGCTTGGCCGGGGGCGGCGGCTACAATGAGCAGTTCTTC	CASSLAGGGGYNEQFF
TRBD2	NA	TRBV10-3	TRBJ2-3	TGTGCCATCAGTGAGTCGTCTAGCGGGAGCCGTGGGGATACGCAGTATTTT	CAISESSSGSRGDTQYF
NA	few	TRBV6-5	TRBJ2-4	TGTGCCAGCAGTTCACAGGGAAGGGGGAACATTCAGTACTTC	CASSSQGRGNIQYF
NA	few	TRBV5-1	TRBJ2-5	TGCGCCAGCAGTTGGGGACTTAGGACACGACAAGAGACCCAGTACTTC	CASSWGLRTRQETQYF
TRBD1	NA	TRBV5-5	TRBJ1-4	TGTGCCAGCAGCTTGGAATATGGGACAGGGCCTAAACTGTTTTTT	CASSLEYGTGPKLFF
NA	NA	TRBV7-2	TRBJ2-3	TGTGCCAGCAGCTTAACAAAGGGGACCTTCTACACAGATACGCAGTATTTT	CASSLTKGTFYTDTQYF
NA	NA	TRBV7-9	TRBJ2-7	TGTGCCAGCAGCTCGCGGGCCAGCTCCTACGAGCAGTACTTC	CASSSRASSYEQYF
NA	few	TRBV6-5	TRBJ1-6	TGTGCCAGCAGCTACGGCAGTGGCAGAAATAATTCACCCCTCCACTTT	CASSYGSGRNNSPLHF
NA	few	TRBV14	TRBJ2-2	TGTGCCAGCAGCCAAGATCGGTACAGGTTGAACACCGGGGAGCTGTTTTTT	CASSQDRYRLNTGELFF
NA	few	TRBV7-9	TRBJ2-3	TGTGCCAGCAGCTCAGCCCCCGTTTCAGATACGCAGTATTTT	CASSSAPVSDTQYF
NA	few	TRBV29-1	TRBJ2-5	TGCAGCGTTGAAGGGTTTGCGGCCCAAGAGACCCAGTACTTC	CSVEGFAAQETQYF
NA	few	TRBV5-6	TRBJ2-7	TGTGCCAGCAGCTTGGCTCCAGGGAGCCCCTACGAGCAGTACTTC	CASSLAPGSPYEQYF
NA	few	TRBV20-1	TRBJ2-5	TGCAGTGCTAGTAGGGTTCAAGAGACCCAGTACTTC	CSASRVQETQYF
NA	NA	TRBV14	TRBJ2-5	TGTGCCAGCAGCCAGGGTTCAGCGGGGACCCAGTACTTC	CASSQGSAGTQYF
NA	NA	TRBV5-4	TRBJ1-2	TGTGCCAGCAGCGCCCGACAGGCTGGCAGCTATGGCTACACCTTC	CASSARQAGSYGYTF
NA	many	TRBV29-1	TRBJ1-2	TGCAGCGTTGAAGTGGGCCCTCAGGCAATAGGCTACACCTTC	CSVEVGPQAIGYTF
NA	NA	TRBV12-3/TRBV12-4	TRBJ2-5	TGTGCCAGCAGTCACGACAGCCTCCAAGAGACCCAGTACTTC	CASSHDSLQETQYF
NA	NA	TRBV10-3	TRBJ2-7	TGTGCCATCGGTAGCCGCTACGAGCAGTACTTC	CAIGSRYEQYF
NA	NA	TRBV20-1	TRBJ2-3	TGCAGTGCTAGATCAGTCGAATCTAGCACAGATACGCAGTATTTT	CSARSVESSTDTQYF
TRBD2	few	TRBV20-1	TRBJ2-5	TGCAGTGCCCTGCGACTAGCGGGGGGCTTCGAGACCCAGTACTTC	CSALRLAGGFETQYF
NA	many	TRBV7-9	TRBJ1-1	TGTGCCAGCAGCTTAGGTTCCGGTAACACTGAAGCTTTCTTT	CASSLGSGNTEAFF
TRBD2	few	TRBV7-2	TRBJ2-1	TGTGCCAGCAGCTTAGCAAGCGGGGCTGGCAATGAGCAGTTCTTC	CASSLASGAGNEQFF
NA	NA	TRBV3-1	TRBJ1-5	TGTGCCAGCAGCCAAGACTGGGACATTCAGCCCCAGCATTTT	CASSQDWDIQPQHF
NA	NA	TRBV4-3	TRBJ1-1	TGCGCCAGCAGCCAAGGGCTATTGAACACTGAAGCTTTCTTT	CASSQGLLNTEAFF
NA	NA	TRBV10-3	TRBJ2-2	TGTGCCATCACAGAGAGAAACACCGGGGAGCTGTTTTTT	CAITERNTGELFF
TRBD1	few	TRBV6-2/TRBV6-3	TRBJ2-7	TGTGCCAGTAAGAGACAGGGTTTCTACGAGCAGTACTTC	CASKRQGFYEQYF
NA	NA	TRBV12-3/TRBV12-4	TRBJ2-2	TGTGCCAGCAGCCACCACAGGGAGGACGGGGAGCTGTTTTTT	CASSHHREDGELFF
TRBD1	few	TRBV10-3	TRBJ1-2	TGTGCCACGACGGGACAGAGGGCCGGCTACACCTTC	CATTGQRAGYTF
NA	NA	TRBV5-6	TRBJ2-7	TGTGCCAGCAGCCTCGGACCCGAACCGAAGAAGTACTTC	CASSLGPEPKKYF
TRBD2	NA	TRBV6-2/TRBV6-3	TRBJ2-1	TGTGCCAGCAGACGACTAGCGGGAGTACATGAGCAGTTCTTC	CASRRLAGVHEQFF
TRBD2	many	TRBV29-1	TRBJ2-1	TGCAGCGTTGGGCGGGGGGGCTTGTATGAGCAGTTCTTC	CSVGRGGLYEQFF
TRBD2	NA	TRBV11-2	TRBJ2-1	TGTGCCAGCAGCTTAGTAGGGCTAGCGGGAGTATACAATGAGCAGTTCTTC	CASSLVGLAGVYNEQFF